The source of this T cell receptor (beta chain) is a study of blood T cell repertoires in COVID-19. Some clones are missing from TCRdb's copy, which holds only in-frame ones; the method was immunoSEQ multiplex PCR. The top ten clones hold 1.9% of a sample with about 250,000 clones, around nine tenths of them seen once. CDR3 length equals 17 residues. CDR1 and CDR2 from the germline V gene are SGDLS and YYNGEE. Trimming took 3 bases from V and 0 from J; bases not matched to a gene: 9. Individuals aged roughly 18 to 90 years were recruited from 20 to 25 US areas. Participants had their cohort set by participant-reported clinical history.

V and J are TRBV9 and TRBJ2-1; 7 bases are a match to TRBD2. This receptor was identified in a woman in her late teens or twenties who had recovered from COVID-19. The sequenced sample was PBMCs or T cells enriched from blood (not recorded which). CDR3 in DNA: TGTGCCAGCAGCGACCCCAGGGCGGGGGACTCCTACAATGAGCAGTTCTTC. This encodes CASSDPRAGDSYNEQFF.